This TCR beta chain was identified in a study of T cell changes during pregnancy in multiple sclerosis. The V end was cut by 0 bases, the J end by 8 bases, with 10 bases between. CDR1 and CDR2 from the germline V gene are MGHRA and YSYEKL. This CDR3 spans 13 amino acids. Here immunoSEQ multiplex PCR was the method, and the copy in TCRdb shows in-frame clones only, minus some. The data hold about 64,000 clones, with about 96% observed a single time. V is TRBV4-1 and J is TRBJ1-2; D might be TRBD1 (5 bases). This TCR was sampled from a female donor with multiple sclerosis, enrolled in a pregnancy study. Sequencing used CD8+ T cells from peripheral blood mononuclear cells, obtained after pregnancy. In DNA, the CDR3 is TGCGCCAGCAGCCAAGATTGGGGCAGCGGCTACACCTTC. As protein: CASSQDWGSGYTF.